These T cell receptor beta chains were read from a single sample in a study of blood T cell repertoires in COVID-19. Produced via immunoSEQ multiplex PCR; TCRdb's table is partial and in-frame only. The sample has around 60,000 clones, 75% to 85% seen once. The sample taken for sequencing was peripheral blood. These receptors all come from a man at least 80 years old with acute or convalescent COVID-19. CDR3s include the opening cysteine and the closing phenylalanine or tryptophan. D genes are given only for firm matches. Some rows have no size entry. The others give once, few or many, or a class for an expanded clone.

CDR3 DNA	CDR3 protein	V gene	clone size	D gene	J gene
TGTGCCAGCCGGACAGGGAAAGACTATGGCTACACCTTC	CASRTGKDYGYTF	TRBV5-4	once	TRBD1	TRBJ1-2
TGTGCCAGCAGCCAGACAGTAACCTATGGCTACACCTTC	CASSQTVTYGYTF	TRBV3-1/TRBV3-2	.	.	TRBJ1-2
TGTGCCAGCAGTTATCGAGGGATGGAGACCCAGTACTTC	CASSYRGMETQYF	TRBV6-2/TRBV6-3	.	.	TRBJ2-5
TGCAGCGGGATGGGACAGGGTGAAACCGGGGAGCTGTTTTTT	CSGMGQGETGELFF	TRBV29-1	.	TRBD1	TRBJ2-2
TGTGCCAGCAGCTTCGGTGAAGAGACCCAGTACTTC	CASSFGEETQYF	TRBV7-9	.	.	TRBJ2-5
TGTGCCAGCAGCTTAAGTAGGGGTCTAGCGGGGACCGAGCAGTACTTC	CASSLSRGLAGTEQYF	TRBV11-2	few	TRBD2	TRBJ2-7
TGTGCCAGCAGTGATAAAAGTGGGACAGCCTATGGCTACACCTTC	CASSDKSGTAYGYTF	TRBV6-1	.	TRBD1	TRBJ1-2
TGTGCCAGCAGCCTCCCCCCGACAGCGAACACCGGGGAGCTGTTTTTT	CASSLPPTANTGELFF	TRBV6-2/TRBV6-3	few	.	TRBJ2-2
TGTGCCAGCAAAGACTCCGGCTCCTACGAGCAGTACTTC	CASKDSGSYEQYF	TRBV6-6	.	.	TRBJ2-7
TGTGCCACCAGTGATGGCGGGAAGGAGACCCAGTACTTC	CATSDGGKETQYF	TRBV24-1	.	.	TRBJ2-5
TGTGCCAGCAGTATCTCAGGGGTCGGAAACACCATATATTTT	CASSISGVGNTIYF	TRBV6-2/TRBV6-3	.	.	TRBJ1-3
TGTGCCAGCAGCTTGGACAGGTTGGGCGAGCAGTACTTC	CASSLDRLGEQYF	TRBV5-5	.	.	TRBJ2-7
TGCGCCAGCAGTGAGTCGGGCGAGGGGCCCCAGCATTTT	CASSESGEGPQHF	TRBV10-1	.	.	TRBJ1-5
TGTGCCAGCAGTTTATACTCTGGCTCTGGAAACACCATATATTTT	CASSLYSGSGNTIYF	TRBV27	.	.	TRBJ1-3
TGTGCCAGCAGCTCGGATTTACATCAGCGGGGGGGCTTCTACAATGAGCAGTTCTTC	CASSSDLHQRGGFYNEQFF	TRBV7-2	.	TRBD2	TRBJ2-1
TGTGCCAGCGGGCAAGCGGATCTGGCGGAGACCCAGTACTTC	CASGQADLAETQYF	TRBV6-5	.	.	TRBJ2-5
TGCGCCAGCAGCACCCAGGCGGGCCATAAGAACACTGAAGCTTTCTTT	CASSTQAGHKNTEAFF	TRBV5-1	.	.	TRBJ1-1
TGTGCCTGGAGTAGGGGACGGCTCCGGGGGGGTGAAGCTTTCTTT	CAWSRGRLRGGEAFF	TRBV30	few	.	TRBJ1-1
TGCGCCAGCAGCTTGGGGGCTAGCGCCGGGGAGCTGTTTTTT	CASSLGASAGELFF	TRBV5-1	.	.	TRBJ2-2
TGTGCCAGCAGCACCTCCCACAGCCGGTCCTATGGCTACACCTTC	CASSTSHSRSYGYTF	TRBV11-2	.	.	TRBJ1-2
TGCGCCAGCAGCCAAGGCAGCCAGGGGAACTATCAGCCCCAGCATTTT	CASSQGSQGNYQPQHF	TRBV4-1	.	.	TRBJ1-5
TGTGCCAGCAGCAAACTTCTAGCGGGGTCCGCAGATACGCAGTATTTT	CASSKLLAGSADTQYF	TRBV21-1	.	.	TRBJ2-3
TGTGCCAGCAGTCTGGGGTTCAGGGTGAACACTGAAGCTTTCTTT	CASSLGFRVNTEAFF	TRBV6-5	.	.	TRBJ1-1
TGTGCCAGCAGCTTGGAACAGGGCCCACAGGATGGCTACACCTTC	CASSLEQGPQDGYTF	TRBV5-4	.	.	TRBJ1-2
TGTGCCAGCAGCTTAGAAGGGGGCAAGGGGTATGGCTACACCTTC	CASSLEGGKGYGYTF	TRBV11-2	.	TRBD1	TRBJ1-2
TGCAGCGTTCTGACCAACGGGAATGAAAAACTGTTTTTT	CSVLTNGNEKLFF	TRBV29-1	.	.	TRBJ1-4
TGTGCCAGCAGCTCCCGCCCGGGGGGGCTTTCCGAGCAGTACTTC	CASSSRPGGLSEQYF	TRBV9	.	TRBD2	TRBJ2-7